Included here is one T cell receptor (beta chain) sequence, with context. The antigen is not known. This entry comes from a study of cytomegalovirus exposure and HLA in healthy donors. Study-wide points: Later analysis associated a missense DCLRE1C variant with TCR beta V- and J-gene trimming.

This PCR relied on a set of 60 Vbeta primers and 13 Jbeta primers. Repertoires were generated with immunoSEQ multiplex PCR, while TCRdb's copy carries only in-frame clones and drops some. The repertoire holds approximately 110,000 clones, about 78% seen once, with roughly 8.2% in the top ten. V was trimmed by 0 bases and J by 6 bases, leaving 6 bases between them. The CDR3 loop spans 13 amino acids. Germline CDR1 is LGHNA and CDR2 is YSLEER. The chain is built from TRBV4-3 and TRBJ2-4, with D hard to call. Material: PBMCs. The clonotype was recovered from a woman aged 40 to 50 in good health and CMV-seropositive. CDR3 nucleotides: TGCGCCAGCAGCCAAGATACGGGAAACATTCAGTACTTC. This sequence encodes CASSQDTGNIQYF.